The count of the clone carrying this T cell receptor (beta chain) is one. The antigen is unknown. CDR3 size: 16 residues. V lost 0 bases and J lost 6, with 16 bases in between. Germline CDR1 and CDR2: SGHRS and YFSETQ. The sample originates from a study of cytomegalovirus exposure and HLA in healthy donors. Primers: 60 Vbeta forward and 13 Jbeta reverse. Authors' processing steps: Among the unique TCR beta chains that a later analysis counted, about 84 million in all, 10 million to 13 million were shared. Using immunoSEQ multiplex PCR, the repertoire was profiled, and TCRdb retains in-frame clones only, with some absent. That table furnishes V, J and clone size, whereas the DNA furnished D and trimming. The sample records over 100,000 clones, roughly 70% being singletons. Points from the study as a whole: In a later analysis, specific HLA alleles were associated with more than 15,000 TCR beta sequences at a 0.05 false discovery rate.

Sequencing was carried out using PBMCs. This chain joins TRBV5-1 and TRBJ2-1, with D tentatively TRBD1 (5 bases). The TCR comes from a woman in her thirties or forties in good health and CMV-seropositive. CDR3 sequence reads: CASSLGPGMVFNEQFF. The CDR3, as DNA: TGCGCCAGCAGCTTGGGTCCAGGGATGGTTTTCAATGAGCAGTTCTTC.